This T cell receptor (beta chain) was sequenced in a study of long-term antiretroviral therapy in people with HIV. Run at survey level, the immunoSEQ assay was version v3.0. Clones were read by immunoSEQ multiplex PCR, and TCRdb kept only the in-frame ones, dropping some. The table includes about 19,000 clones, around 86% detected once. The United States was where all participants with HIV were treated. The CDR3 covers 15 residues. V dropped 9 bases and J dropped 3; count of bases not matched to a gene: 13. The germline gives CDR1 MDHEN, CDR2 SYDVKM. The source of this sequence is a man aged 40-49 years with HIV. The specimen was unsorted PBMCs, collected 0.5 years after starting antiretroviral therapy. J is TRBJ1-2 and V is TRBV28; 7 bases are shared with TRBD1. This chain's CDR3 is CASKQGVGRDYGYTF. CDR3 DNA: TGTGCCAGTAAGCAGGGGGTTGGGCGCGACTATGGCTACACCTTC.